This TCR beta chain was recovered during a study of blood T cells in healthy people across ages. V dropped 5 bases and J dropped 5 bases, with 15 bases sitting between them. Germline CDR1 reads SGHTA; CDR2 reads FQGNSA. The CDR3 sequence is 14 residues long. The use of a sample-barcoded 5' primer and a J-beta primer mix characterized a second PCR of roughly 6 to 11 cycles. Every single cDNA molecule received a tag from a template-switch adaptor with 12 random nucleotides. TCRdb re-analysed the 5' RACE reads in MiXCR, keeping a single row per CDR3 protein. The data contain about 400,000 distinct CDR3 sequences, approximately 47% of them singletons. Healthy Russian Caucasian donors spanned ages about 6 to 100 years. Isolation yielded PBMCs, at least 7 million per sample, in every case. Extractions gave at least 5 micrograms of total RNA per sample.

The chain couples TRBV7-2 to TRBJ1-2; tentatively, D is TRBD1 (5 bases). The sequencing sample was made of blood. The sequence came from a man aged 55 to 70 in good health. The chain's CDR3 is CASSQYGAEYGYTF. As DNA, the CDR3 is TGTGCCAGCAGCCAGTACGGGGCGGAATATGGCTACACCTTC.